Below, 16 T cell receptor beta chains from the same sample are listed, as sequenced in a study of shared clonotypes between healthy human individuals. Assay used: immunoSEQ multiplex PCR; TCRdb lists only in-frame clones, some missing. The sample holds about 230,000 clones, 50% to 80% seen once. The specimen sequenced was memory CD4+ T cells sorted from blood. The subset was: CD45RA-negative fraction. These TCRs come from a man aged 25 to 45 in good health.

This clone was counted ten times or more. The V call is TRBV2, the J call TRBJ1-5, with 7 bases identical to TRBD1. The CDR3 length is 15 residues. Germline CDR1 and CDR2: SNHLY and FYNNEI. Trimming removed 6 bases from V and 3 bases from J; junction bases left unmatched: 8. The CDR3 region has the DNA TGTGCCAGCAGCCTGACAGGGAGAGACAATCAGCCCCAGCATTTT. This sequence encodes CASSLTGRDNQPQHF.

The CDR3 sequence: CASSAADSGGSYEQYF. In DNA, the CDR3 is TGCGCCAGCAGCGCAGCTGATAGCGGGGGGTCCTACGAGCAGTACTTC. J is TRBJ2-7 and V is TRBV5-1; 10 bases are a match to TRBD2. This CDR3 has 16 residues. V lost 4 bases to trimming and J lost 1 base; unmatched junction nucleotides: 8. Germline V gives CDR1 SGHRS, CDR2 YFSETQ.

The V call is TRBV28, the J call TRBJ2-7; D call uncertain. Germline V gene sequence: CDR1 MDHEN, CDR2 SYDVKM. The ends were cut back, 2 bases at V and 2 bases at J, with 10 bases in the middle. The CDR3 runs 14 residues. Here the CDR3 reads CASSLLDRTYEQYF. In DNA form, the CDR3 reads TGTGCCAGCAGTTTACTGGACCGTACCTACGAGCAGTACTTC.

CDR3 loop: CASSYRRGSGYNEQFF. The CDR3, as DNA: TGTGCCAGCAGTTACCGTAGGGGTAGCGGTTACAATGAGCAGTTCTTC. The J gene is TRBJ2-1, the V gene TRBV6-5; TRBD2 is a possible D gene (6 bases). The V gene lost 2 bases and the J gene lost 4 bases, with 15 bases spanning the gap. Germline V gene data show CDR1 as MNHEY and CDR2 as SVGAGI. The CDR3 consists of 16 residues.

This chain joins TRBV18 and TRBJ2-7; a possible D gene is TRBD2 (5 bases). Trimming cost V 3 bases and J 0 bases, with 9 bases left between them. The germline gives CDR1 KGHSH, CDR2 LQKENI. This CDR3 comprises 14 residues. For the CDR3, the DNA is TGTGCCAGCTCACCTGCCCGGGGCTCCTACGAGCAGTACTTC. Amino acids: CASSPARGSYEQYF.

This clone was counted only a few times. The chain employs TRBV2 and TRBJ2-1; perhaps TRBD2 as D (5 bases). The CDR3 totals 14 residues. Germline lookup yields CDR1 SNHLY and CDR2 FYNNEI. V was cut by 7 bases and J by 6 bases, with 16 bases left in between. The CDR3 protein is CASNTPSSGNEQFF. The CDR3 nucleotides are TGTGCCAGCAATACTCCTAGCAGCGGCAATGAGCAGTTCTTC.

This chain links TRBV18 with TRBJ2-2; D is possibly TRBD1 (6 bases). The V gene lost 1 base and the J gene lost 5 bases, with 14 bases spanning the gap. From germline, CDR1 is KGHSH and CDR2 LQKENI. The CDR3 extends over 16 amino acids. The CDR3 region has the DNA TGTGCCAGCTCACCACTCGGGGCAGGGGAGACCGGGGAGCTGTTTTTT. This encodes CASSPLGAGETGELFF.

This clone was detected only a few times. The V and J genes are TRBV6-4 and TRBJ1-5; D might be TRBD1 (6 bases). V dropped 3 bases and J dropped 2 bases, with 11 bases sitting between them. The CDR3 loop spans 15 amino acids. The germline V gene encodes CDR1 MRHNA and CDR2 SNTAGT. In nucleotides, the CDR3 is TGTGCCAGCAGTGAACAGGCAGGGGGCAATCAGCCCCAGCATTTT. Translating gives CASSEQAGGNQPQHF.

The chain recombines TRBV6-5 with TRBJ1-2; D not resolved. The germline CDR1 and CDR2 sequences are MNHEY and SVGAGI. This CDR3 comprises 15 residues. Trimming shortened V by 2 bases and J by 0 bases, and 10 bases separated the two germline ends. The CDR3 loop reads CASSYARMANYGYTF. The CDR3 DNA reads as TGTGCCAGCAGTTACGCGAGAATGGCTAACTATGGCTACACCTTC.

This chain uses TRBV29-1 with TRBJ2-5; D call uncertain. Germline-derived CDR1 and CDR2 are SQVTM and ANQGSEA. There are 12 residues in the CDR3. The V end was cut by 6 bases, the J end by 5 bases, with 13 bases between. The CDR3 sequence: CSVMDGHETQYF. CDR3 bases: TGCAGCGTGATGGACGGGCATGAGACCCAGTACTTC.

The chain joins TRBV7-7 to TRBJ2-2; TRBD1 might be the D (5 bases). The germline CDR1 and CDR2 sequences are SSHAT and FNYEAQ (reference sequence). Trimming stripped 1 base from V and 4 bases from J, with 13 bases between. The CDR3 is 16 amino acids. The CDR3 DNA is TGTGCCAGCAGCTTAGAGGGGTCCCTTCCCACCGGGGAGCTGTTTTTT. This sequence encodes CASSLEGSLPTGELFF. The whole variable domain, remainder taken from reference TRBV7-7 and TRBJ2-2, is GAGVSQSPRYKVTKRGQDVTLRCDPISSHATLYWYQQALGQGPEFLTYFNYEAQPDKSGLPSDRFSAERPEGSISTLTIQRTEQRDSAMYRCASSLEGSLPTGELFFGEGSRLTVL.

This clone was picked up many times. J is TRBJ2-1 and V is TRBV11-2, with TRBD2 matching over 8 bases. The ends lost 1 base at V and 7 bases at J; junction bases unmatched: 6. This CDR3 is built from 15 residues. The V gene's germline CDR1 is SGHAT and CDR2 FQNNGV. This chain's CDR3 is CASSLVSGSKNEQFF. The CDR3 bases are TGTGCCAGCAGCTTAGTAAGCGGGAGTAAGAATGAGCAGTTCTTC.

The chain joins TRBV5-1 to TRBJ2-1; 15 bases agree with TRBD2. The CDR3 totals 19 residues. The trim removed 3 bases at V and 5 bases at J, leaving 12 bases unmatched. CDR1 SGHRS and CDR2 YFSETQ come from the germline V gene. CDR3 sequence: CASSSGLAGGPNEHNEQFF. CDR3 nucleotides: TGCGCCAGCAGCTCGGGACTAGCGGGAGGACCTAACGAGCACAATGAGCAGTTCTTC.

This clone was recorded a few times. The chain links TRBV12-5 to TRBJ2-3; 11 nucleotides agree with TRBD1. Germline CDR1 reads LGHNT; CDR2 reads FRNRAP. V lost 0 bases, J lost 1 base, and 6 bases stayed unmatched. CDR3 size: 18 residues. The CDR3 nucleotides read TGTGCTAGTGGTTTGGTACCCCCGGGACAGGGGGGCACAGATACGCAGTATTTT. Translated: CASGLVPPGQGGTDTQYF.

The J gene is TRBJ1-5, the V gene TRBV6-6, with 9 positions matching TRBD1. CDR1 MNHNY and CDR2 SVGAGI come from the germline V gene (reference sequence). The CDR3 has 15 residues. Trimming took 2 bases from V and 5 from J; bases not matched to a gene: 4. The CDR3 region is CASSYPTGGYQPQHF. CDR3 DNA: TGTGCCAGCAGTTACCCCACAGGGGGCTATCAGCCCCAGCATTTT.

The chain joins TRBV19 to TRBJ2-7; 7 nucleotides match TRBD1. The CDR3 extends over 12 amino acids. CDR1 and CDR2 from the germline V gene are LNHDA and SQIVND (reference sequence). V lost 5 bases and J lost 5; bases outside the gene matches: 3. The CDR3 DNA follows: TGTGCCAGTAGTGTGACAGGGAACGAGCAGTACTTC. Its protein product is CASSVTGNEQYF.